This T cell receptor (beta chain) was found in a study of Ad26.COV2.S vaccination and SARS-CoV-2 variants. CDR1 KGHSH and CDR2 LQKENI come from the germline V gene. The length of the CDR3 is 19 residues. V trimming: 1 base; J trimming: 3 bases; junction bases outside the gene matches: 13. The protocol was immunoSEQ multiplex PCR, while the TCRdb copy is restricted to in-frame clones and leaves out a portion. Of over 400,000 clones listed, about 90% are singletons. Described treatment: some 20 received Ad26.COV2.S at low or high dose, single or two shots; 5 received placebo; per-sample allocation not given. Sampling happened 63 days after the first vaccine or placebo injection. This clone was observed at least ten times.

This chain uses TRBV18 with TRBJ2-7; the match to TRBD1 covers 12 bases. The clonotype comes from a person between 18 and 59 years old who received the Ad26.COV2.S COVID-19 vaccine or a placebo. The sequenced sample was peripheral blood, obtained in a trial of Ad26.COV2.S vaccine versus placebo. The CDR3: CASSPLEPGQGATGYEQYF. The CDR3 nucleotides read TGTGCCAGCTCACCACTGGAACCGGGACAGGGGGCGACCGGCTACGAGCAGTACTTC.